This TCR beta chain derives from a study of cytomegalovirus exposure and HLA in healthy donors (dated by TCRdb to 2017 to 2019). Context from the whole study: According to an earlier analysis of a few hundred of the donors, 200 million or so T cells yielded approximately 120 million unique TCR beta sequences and about 300 Gb of sequence data. Donor age, sex, ethnicity and CMV serostatus were compiled together with the repertoire data. The number of typed donors differed by locus: about 620-630 for A, B, C, DRB1 and DQB1; 522 for DQA1; some 590 for DPA1; and roughly 470 for DPB1. Among the approximately 430 genotyped donors, under 90% belonged to the genetic ancestry cluster associated with self-reported Caucasian donors. Several DR-DQ haplotypes were treated as single units for association and clustering because of strong linkage in the cohort. In addition to the first cohort of 650 to 750 subjects, a separate validation cohort of 120 different subjects was used. Among a few hundred genotyped donors of the cohort, an average of approximately 240,000 unique TCR beta nucleotide sequences were sequenced per donor, roughly 18% of them non-productive. To predict cytomegalovirus infection status, the study brought together high-throughput TCR immunosequencing, statistical association of individual TCRs with disease status, and machine learning. The study was designed to test whether signatures of past pathogen exposure could be identified by cataloging public T cell receptors. An early release covering 550 to 650 HLA-typed donors comprised 300 to 350 gigabases of sequencing data and 85 million to 100 million unique TCR sequences. In a later analysis, previously published TCR beta repertoires from 550 to 700 donors were re-analyzed and high-resolution HLA genotyping was added so that TCR occurrence patterns could be studied. The study used immunosequencing to profile the T cell repertoires of 670 or so subjects and linked those repertoires to cytomegalovirus serostatus. A later genetic analysis took genome-wide SNP genotypes for 398 of the 666 donors and used that subset as a discovery cohort. All discovery cohort repertoires had been generated using a single sequencing platform. Class I and class II HLA loci were covered by the typing at four-digit resolution. To decide whether each TCR beta V gene segment behaved as functional or pseudogenic, an earlier analysis of 587 of the donors relied on high-throughput TCR beta sequencing. Rather than drawing on any new phenotypic data, the later analysis identified candidate immune exposures from TCR beta sequences and the way those sequences occurred across donors. Findings and caveats that apply to the study as a whole: A total of 150 or so TCR beta chains were listed by the study as associated with cytomegalovirus. Across donors, most TCR sequences were observed very rarely, whereas some public TCRs were present in many individuals. According to a later analysis, parvovirus B19, influenza, CMV and Epstein-Barr virus appeared linked to several top co-occurrence clusters. Only TCR beta chains were sequenced in this cohort, and the absence of alpha or paired-chain data limited detectable features. The earlier analysis of some 540 of the donors excluded 15 to 20 rarely observed V segments, including chromosome 9 orphons, because counts were too low. Because the 87-base-pair reads could not distinguish some IMGT-functional V segments, including TRBV6-2 and TRBV6-3, those segments were excluded. In vitro tests confirmed that a few of the cytomegalovirus-associated TCR beta chains recognize cytomegalovirus antigens. A later analysis found that most CMV-associated TCR beta chains appeared HLA-restricted, with HLA associations seemingly driven largely by CMV exposure. In a later analysis, some 17,000 TCR beta sequences were associated with specific HLA alleles at a false discovery rate of 0.05. Linkage disequilibrium might explain the correlated functional status among segregating V segments, but an unknown experimental factor could not be ruled out. In a later analysis, TCR association rates were found to vary across HLA loci, with the most associated TCRs seen for DRB1 alleles and the fewest for HLA-C alleles. In a later genetic analysis, fewer N-insertions in productive TCRs were reported among donors in an Asian-associated ancestry cluster than the approximately 670-donor mean. Cytomegalovirus status was reported to be diagnosed by the classifier with high specificity and sensitivity in both the original and validation cohorts. Broadly in line with IMGT annotations, most TCR beta V segments showed up in productive rearrangements about 90% or about 30% of the time in an earlier analysis of about 500 of the donors. In a later genetic analysis, a missense DCLRE1C variant was associated with V-gene and J-gene trimming of TCR beta chains, and the association was replicated in an independent cohort. Because HLA typing was unavailable for some donors at each locus, only the typed subset was used in association tests. A later analysis found that HLA-associated TCR beta chains were more clonally expanded and had lower generation probabilities than equally common non-associated chains. When HLA alleles, especially DR and DQ, strongly co-occurred, TCR associations were difficult to assign to individual alleles. A cluster of highly shared sequence variants was judged likely to be a technical artifact of the sequencing pipeline. CMV serostatus was the only immune exposure information available for the cohort. The authors suggested that the approach could potentially be extended to other disease states and immunological phenotypes. The presence/absence analyses assumed that sequencing depth was roughly uniform across donors, and that assumption may not be true. A further reported finding was that TCR beta sequences accurately predicted the HLA-A and HLA-B alleles for most subjects in the first cohort.

Relative to germline, V is missing 6 bases and J is missing 2 bases, with 1 base of the junction outside any gene match. As encoded in the germline V gene (reference sequence), CDR1 is LNHDA while CDR2 is SQIVND. The CDR3 runs 13 residues from the cysteine to the phenylalanine. The sequence is cut down to CDR3 DNA, 39 bases in frame from base 1. The cohort consisted of 600 to 700 healthy bone marrow donors. Cohort members were all nominally healthy when sampled, although unrecorded immune exposures were likely present. The donor tested CMV seropositive, placing the donor among the 250 to 350 seropositive members of the cohort. Every donor gave a peripheral blood sample, and the peripheral blood mononuclear cells from that sample were used for TCR beta sequencing. Genomic DNA was extracted from the blood cell samples with the Qiagen DNeasy Blood Extraction Kit. To prepare the library, the immunoSEQ multiplex PCR assay was applied. For the multiplex PCR, a mixture combining 60 forward primers for TCR Vbeta segments and 13 reverse primers for TCR Jbeta segments was used. Amplification of the CDR3 region of rearranged TCR beta genes was performed with a multiplex PCR assay on genomic DNA. The Illumina HiSeq System was used to sequence the amplified TCR beta libraries as 87-base-pair reads. As for the authors' bioinformatics: A later analysis tallied about 77 million unique TCR beta chains across the roughly 610 repertoires, and about 12 million of those chains were shared by two or more donors. Raw reads were error-corrected and collapsed into unique sequences by a nearest-neighbor algorithm in which closely related sequences were merged to remove PCR and sequencing errors. To assign V, D and J gene segments, CDR3 sequences were aligned to IMGT reference sequences. For a sequence to be retained, at least a six-nucleotide match to both a V gene segment and a J gene segment was required. A rearrangement counted as productive if the CDR3 had no stop codons and remained in frame with V and J, and every other rearrangement counted as non-productive. Following IMGT convention, CDR3 was defined as the stretch from the second conserved V-encoded cysteine to the conserved J-encoded phenylalanine. The earlier analysis of about 560 of the donors excluded any sequence lacking an unambiguous match to a single V gene segment. An earlier analysis of almost 600 of the donors classified V segments as functional when productive rearrangements were above 56.7% and as segregating when the standard deviation between donors was above 5%. A statistical classification framework was built for diagnosing cytomegalovirus status from the catalog of TCR beta chain sequences. In a later analysis, TCR nucleotide sequences were compared against IMGT/GENE-DB human TR gene sequences so that V and J genes could be assigned. In a later analysis, CDR3 sequences and most-parsimonious VDJ recombination scenarios were assigned using the TCRdist pipeline. A later analysis defined each TCR beta chain by its CDR3 amino acid sequence plus V-gene family, and excluded reads lacking a unique V-gene family. To address suspected cross-contamination and a sequencing artifact, a later analysis removed a few hundred highly shared, low-generation-probability nucleotide sequences. A later analysis calculated a clonal expansion index for each public chain from normalized within-repertoire ranks of inferred template counts. A later analysis computed generation probabilities with a VDJ recombination model fitted to out-of-frame rearrangements, and checked the results against IGoR. In a later analysis, hypergeometric tests were used to score TCR-TCR, TCR-HLA and TCR-CMV co-occurrence, with a repertoire-size bias correction applied to TCR pairs. To estimate false discovery rates, a later analysis permuted the HLA or CMV assignments 20 times. In a later analysis, co-occurring TCRs were grouped with DBSCAN, and TCRdist sequence similarity was added when clustering was performed within HLA-allele-positive subsets. Repertoires with fewer than 30,000 or more than 120,000 public chains were left out of co-occurrence clustering, as were five repertoires with anomalous nucleotide sharing. TCRdb stores this immuneACCESS table with in-frame sequences only. Part of the clones is absent; in the studies checked, under half of the shortfall reflects unresolved V genes, and no reason is known for the rest. The DNA was the basis for D and trimming; V, J and clone size are from that table. The sample has about 170,000 clones on record, 73% of them singletons. In total, the top ten clones hold under 5.5% of the sample.

A few counts support this clone. Its antigen specificity is not known. Per-base quality was not reported, and no clone a single base away is much larger than it. The source of this sequence is a woman aged 18-29 years in good health and CMV-seropositive. The sequencing input was PBMCs. The chain is assembled from TRBV19 and TRBJ2-5, and 9 junctional nucleotides match TRBD2. The nucleotide sequence is given as TGTGCCAGTAGGACTAGCGGACAAGAGACCCAGTACTTC. This gives the protein CASRTSGQETQYF.